These T cell receptor beta chains were read from a single sample in a study of shared clonotypes between healthy human individuals. Sequencing used immunoSEQ multiplex PCR; TCRdb keeps in-frame clones, though not all of them. The profile covers hundreds of thousands of clones, with around 97% appearing a single time and around 0.058% taken by the ten largest. Source material: naive CD4+ T cells sorted from blood. The receptor source for this set is a woman younger than 45 in good health. Both conserved end residues are part of each CDR3. The D gene is left open where the match is weak. Not every row has a clone size; where given, it reads once, few, many or a size class.

abundance	j_gene	v_gene	d_gene	CDR3nt	CDR3aa
once	TRBJ2-3	TRBV10-2	NA	TGCGCCAGCAGTGAGTCAAAGGGGCCAAGCACAGATACGCAGTATTTT	CASSESKGPSTDTQYF
NA	TRBJ2-1	TRBV4-2	TRBD2	TGTGCCAGCAGCCCAGGGACTAGCGGCTACAATGAGCAGTTCTTC	CASSPGTSGYNEQFF
NA	TRBJ2-1	TRBV7-9	NA	TGTGCCAGCAGCTTATTTGTGGGAGAGGGGACGAATGAGCAGTTCTTC	CASSLFVGEGTNEQFF
NA	TRBJ1-4	TRBV19	NA	TGTGCCAGTAGGTGGGACTCAACTAATGAAAAACTGTTTTTT	CASRWDSTNEKLFF
NA	TRBJ2-1	TRBV2	TRBD2	TGTGCCAGCAGTGAAGGGCGGGAGGTCTGGGGTGAGCAGTTCTTC	CASSEGREVWGEQFF
NA	TRBJ2-1	TRBV7-2	NA	TGTGCCAGCAGCTTAGCTGATTGGCGGGAAACCTACAATGAGCAGTTCTTC	CASSLADWRETYNEQFF
NA	TRBJ1-5	TRBV28	NA	TGTGCCAGCAGTTTACAGGGATTGTATAATCAGCCCCAGCATTTT	CASSLQGLYNQPQHF
NA	TRBJ2-7	TRBV27	TRBD2	TGTGCCAGCAGTTTCAGCGGGGCTAATGATTACGAGCAGTACTTC	CASSFSGANDYEQYF
once	TRBJ2-3	TRBV28	TRBD2	TGTGCCAGCAGCCCGAATAGACTAGCGGGAGGACCAGATACGCAGTATTTT	CASSPNRLAGGPDTQYF
NA	TRBJ2-7	TRBV28	TRBD2	TGTGCCAGCAGCCCAGCGGGAGCTCCCTACGAGCAGTACTTC	CASSPAGAPYEQYF
NA	TRBJ2-6	TRBV27	NA	TGTGCCAGCAGTTTCTCGGGGGCCAACGTCCTGACTTTC	CASSFSGANVLTF
NA	TRBJ2-5	TRBV7-9	TRBD2	TGTGCCACCCGGGGGGGTGGACAAGAGACCCAGTACTTC	CATRGGGQETQYF
NA	TRBJ2-3	TRBV5-1	TRBD1	TGCGCCAGCAGCTCCACAGGGGGCTCCTCAAAAGATACGCAGTATTTT	CASSSTGGSSKDTQYF
NA	TRBJ2-2	TRBV5-4	NA	TGTGCCAGCAGCGAGGCGGTACTAACGGGAGTTACCGGGGAGCTGTTTTTT	CASSEAVLTGVTGELFF
NA	TRBJ2-7	TRBV28	NA	TGTGCCAGCAGTTTAGGATCGGGCGAGCAGTACTTC	CASSLGSGEQYF
NA	TRBJ1-5	TRBV19	NA	TGTGCCAGTATTTTGGGGTCAGGGTCGGAACAGCCCCAGCATTTT	CASILGSGSEQPQHF
NA	TRBJ2-1	TRBV28	TRBD2	TGTGCCAGCAGTACCCGGACTAGCGGGAGTAATGAGCAGTTCTTC	CASSTRTSGSNEQFF
NA	TRBJ2-3	TRBV11-3	NA	TGTGCCAGCAGCTTAGATTGGGGAACAGACACAGATACGCAGTATTTT	CASSLDWGTDTDTQYF
NA	TRBJ2-7	TRBV19	NA	TGTGCCAGTACTCCCGAGGAGTCCTCCTACGAGCAGTACTTC	CASTPEESSYEQYF
NA	TRBJ2-3	TRBV5-4	NA	TGTGCCAGCAGCTTGGTTTCAGATACGCAGTATTTT	CASSLVSDTQYF
NA	TRBJ2-7	TRBV20-1	NA	TGCAGTGCTAGAGTAGGGTACGAGCAGTACTTC	CSARVGYEQYF
NA	TRBJ2-7	TRBV4-1	NA	TGCGCCAGCAGCCGACAAAGCGAGAGGATCTACGAGCAGTACTTC	CASSRQSERIYEQYF
NA	TRBJ2-5	TRBV29-1	NA	TGCAGCGTTGCCTCGACTCTAACAGAGACCCAGTACTTC	CSVASTLTETQYF
NA	TRBJ1-1	TRBV30	NA	TGTGCCTGGAGATCCGGAGGGAATGAAGCTTTCTTT	CAWRSGGNEAFF